This paragraph covers one TCR beta chain sequence. Its target is not known. This record comes from a study of shared clonotypes between healthy human individuals. Overall study findings and caveats: Among donors, clonotype sharing was expected to be affected by sequencing depth. With a handful of donors compared, roughly 5% of naive CD4 clonotypes were shared.

Looked up from germline, CDR1 is LGHNA and CDR2 is YNFKEQ. The CDR3 sequence is 15 residues long. Unmatched junction bases numbered 7, after V lost 3 bases and J lost 5 bases. Data came from immunoSEQ multiplex PCR; TCRdb stores just in-frame clones and leaves some out. The table has about 1 million clones, under 80% seen once; the top ten hold approximately 1.5%. The material sequenced was memory CD4+ T cells sorted from blood. The sample's subset: CD45RA-negative fraction. The clonotype was recovered from a man between 18 and 35 years old in good health. This sequence joins TRBV4-2 and TRBJ2-1; 7 positions match TRBD2. CDR3 amino acids: CASSQPGGRDNEQFF. The CDR3, as DNA: TGTGCCAGCAGCCAGCCGGGAGGCCGGGACAATGAGCAGTTCTTC.